This TCR beta chain emerged from a study of blood T cell repertoires in COVID-19. Study-level information: Acute and convalescent COVID-19 samples came from the United States, Italy and Spain. T cells, B-cell-depleted T cells, or PBMCs provided the cDNA or gDNA that served as material.

Per the original methods: Amplifying reference gene primers gave estimates of nucleated cell counts. Using immunoSEQ multiplex PCR, the repertoire was profiled, and TCRdb retains in-frame clones only, with some absent. Clonal size and the V and J genes are those of that table, whereas D and trimming came from the DNA. The sample shows around 200,000 clones, about 80% of them seen only once. V gave up 6 bases and J gave up 2 bases; unmatched junction bases: 5. Germline V gene lookup returns CDR1 MNHEY and CDR2 SVGAGI. CDR3 size: 15 residues. The chain joins TRBV6-5 to TRBJ2-2, with 8 positions matching TRBD2. The TCR comes from a human donor in a cohort sampled during active COVID-19. The sample taken for sequencing was peripheral blood. The CDR3 protein is CASRWTSRNTGELFF. DNA for the CDR3: TGTGCCAGCAGATGGACTAGCAGAAACACCGGGGAGCTGTTTTTT.